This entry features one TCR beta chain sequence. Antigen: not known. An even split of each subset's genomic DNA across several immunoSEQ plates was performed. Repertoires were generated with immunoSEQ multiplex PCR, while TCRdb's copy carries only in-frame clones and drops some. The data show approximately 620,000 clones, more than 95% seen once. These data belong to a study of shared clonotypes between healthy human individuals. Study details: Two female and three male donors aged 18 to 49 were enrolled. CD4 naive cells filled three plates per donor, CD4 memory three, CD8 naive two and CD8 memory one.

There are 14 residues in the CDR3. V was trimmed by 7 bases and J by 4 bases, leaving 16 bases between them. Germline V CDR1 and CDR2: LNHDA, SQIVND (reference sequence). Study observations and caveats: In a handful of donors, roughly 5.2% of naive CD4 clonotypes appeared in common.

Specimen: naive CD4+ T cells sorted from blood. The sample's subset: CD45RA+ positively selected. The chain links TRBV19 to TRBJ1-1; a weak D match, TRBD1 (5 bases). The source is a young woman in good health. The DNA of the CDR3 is TGTGCCAGTACCTACCTAGGGGTTGGCACTGAAGCTTTCTTT. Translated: CASTYLGVGTEAFF.